Presented here are 9 T cell receptor beta chains from one specimen sequenced in a study of blood T cell repertoires in COVID-19. Repertoires were generated with immunoSEQ multiplex PCR, while TCRdb's copy carries only in-frame clones and drops some. The table records approximately 250,000 clones, 85% of them present only once. The sequencing input was peripheral blood. These receptors were obtained from a man aged 45-60 years with COVID-19, enrolled during active disease.

J is TRBJ1-1 and V is TRBV28; the D is unclear. The length of the CDR3 is 11 residues. Trimming shortened V by 6 bases and J by 11 bases, and 13 bases separated the two germline ends. Germline lookup yields CDR1 MDHEN and CDR2 SYDVKM. The chain's CDR3 is CASSSTGSAFF. In DNA, the CDR3 is TGTGCCAGCAGCAGCACCGGGTCGGCTTTCTTT.

This rearrangement joins TRBV5-4 to TRBJ2-2; D perhaps matches TRBD1 (6 bases). The germline V gene encodes CDR1 SGHNT and CDR2 YYREEE (reference sequence). This CDR3 contains 15 residues. Trimming removed 5 bases from V and 2 bases from J, with 13 bases in between. CDR3 protein: CASRTGTLNTGELFF. In DNA, the CDR3 is TGTGCCAGCAGAACCGGGACACTAAACACCGGGGAGCTGTTTTTT.

Only a few counts were recorded for this clone. The J gene is TRBJ2-7, the V gene TRBV19, with 7 bases lining up with TRBD2. Germline V CDR1 and CDR2: LNHDA, SQIVND (reference sequence). With 4 bases clipped from V and 2 bases from J, the junction kept 8 bases outside the gene matches. CDR3 length: 15 amino acids. The DNA of the CDR3 is TGTGCCAGTAGTACCTCCGGGACTACGACCTACGAGCAGTACTTC. As protein: CASSTSGTTTYEQYF. Drawing the rest from reference TRBV19 and TRBJ2-7, the complete variable domain is DGGITQSPKYLFRKEGQNVTLSCEQNLNHDAMYWYRQDPGQGLRLIYYSQIVNDFQKGDIAEGYSVSREKKESFPLTVTSAQKNPTAFYLCASSTSGTTTYEQYFGPGTRLTVT.

The CDR3 coding sequence is TGTGCCAGCAGCCTAGGGACAGATTTTTTAGACAATGAGCAGTTCTTC. Translated: CASSLGTDFLDNEQFF. The chain is built from TRBV9 and TRBJ2-1, with 7 bases identical to TRBD1. Looked up from germline, CDR1 is SGDLS and CDR2 is YYNGEE. The CDR3 extends over 16 amino acids. With V trimmed by 4 bases and J by 5 bases, 12 bases remained unmatched.

The chain employs TRBV9 and TRBJ2-7; D possibly corresponds to TRBD1 (5 bases). Germline-derived CDR1 and CDR2 are SGDLS and YYNGEE. This CDR3 has 14 residues. The V gene lost 0 bases and the J gene lost 0 bases, with 7 bases spanning the gap. CDR3 sequence reads: CASSVGTNSYEQYF. The CDR3 DNA is TGTGCCAGCAGCGTAGGGACAAACTCCTACGAGCAGTACTTC.

This sequence joins TRBV5-1 and TRBJ1-2; D uncertain. V was pared by 4 bases and J by 4 bases, with 11 bases between. The CDR3 is made up of 13 amino acids. Germline V gene lookup returns CDR1 SGHRS and CDR2 YFSETQ. CDR3 in DNA: TGCGCCAGCAGCCTCACAGTGCGCTATGGCTACACCTTC. Translated: CASSLTVRYGYTF. The full variable domain, with the rest looked up from reference TRBV5-1 and TRBJ1-2, is KAGVTQTPRYLIKTRGQQVTLSCSPISGHRSVSWYQQTPGQGLQFLFEYFSETQRNKGNFPGRFSGRQFSNSRSEMNVSTLELGDSALYLCASSLTVRYGYTFGSGTRLTVV.

The chain carries TRBV30 and TRBJ1-1; tentatively, D is TRBD1 (5 bases). Per the germline V gene, CDR1 is GTSNPN and CDR2 is SVGIG (reference sequence). The CDR3 extends over 15 amino acids. V lost 4 bases to trimming and J lost 1 base, with 16 bases between them. The DNA of the CDR3 is TGTGCCTGGAAAGGGGAGGAACGTAGGAACACTGAAGCTTTCTTT. Residues: CAWKGEERRNTEAFF.

This sequence joins TRBV3-1 (or the pseudogene TRBV3-2) and TRBJ1-3, with 9 bases matching TRBD1. The length of the CDR3 is 14 residues. V shed 4 bases, J shed 3 bases, and the junction held 1 base outside the gene matches. Per the germline V gene, CDR1 is LGHDT and CDR2 is YNNKEL (reference sequence). The CDR3 is CASSRTGDGNTIYF. DNA of the CDR3: TGTGCCAGCAGCCGGACAGGGGATGGAAACACCATATATTTT.

The chain has TRBV20-1 and TRBJ2-1; D is possibly TRBD1 (7 bases). The V end was cut by 3 bases, the J end by 4 bases, with 22 bases between. The CDR3 sequence is 17 residues long. Germline V gene sequence: CDR1 DFQATT, CDR2 SNEGSKA (reference sequence). CDR3 nucleotides: TGCAGTGCTAGTCAGGGGGTTTTAACGGGGGCTTACAATGAGCAGTTCTTC. The encoded protein is CSASQGVLTGAYNEQFF.